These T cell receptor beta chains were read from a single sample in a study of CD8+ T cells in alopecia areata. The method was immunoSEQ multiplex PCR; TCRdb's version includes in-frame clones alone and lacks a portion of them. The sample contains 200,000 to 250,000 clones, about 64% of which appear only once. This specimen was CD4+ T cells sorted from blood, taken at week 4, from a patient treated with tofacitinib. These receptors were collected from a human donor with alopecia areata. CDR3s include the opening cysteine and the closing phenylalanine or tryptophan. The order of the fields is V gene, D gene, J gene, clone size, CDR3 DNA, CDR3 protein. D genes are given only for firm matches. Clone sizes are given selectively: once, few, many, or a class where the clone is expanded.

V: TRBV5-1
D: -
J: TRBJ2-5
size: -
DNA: TGCGCCAGCAGCTTGGAGGCCAGCCAAGAGACCCAGTACTTC
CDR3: CASSLEASQETQYF

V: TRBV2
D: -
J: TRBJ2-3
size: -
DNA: TGTGCCAGCAGTGAAGCCCCGTCGAGATCAGCCCGGATAGATACGCAGTATTTT
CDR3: CASSEAPSRSARIDTQYF

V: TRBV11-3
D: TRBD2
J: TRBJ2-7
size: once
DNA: TGTGCCAGCAGCTTCGGACGGGGGGACGAGCAGTACTTC
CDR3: CASSFGRGDEQYF

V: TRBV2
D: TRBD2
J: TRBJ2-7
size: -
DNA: TGTGCCAGCAGGATGACTAGCGCCTCCTACGAGCAGTACTTC
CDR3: CASRMTSASYEQYF

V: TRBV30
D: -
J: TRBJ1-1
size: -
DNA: TGTGCCTGGACCCGTGGACAGCCAAACACTGAAGCTTTCTTT
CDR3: CAWTRGQPNTEAFF

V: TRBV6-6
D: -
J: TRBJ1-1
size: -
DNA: TGTGCCAGCAGCCCAAACACTGAAGCTTTCTTT
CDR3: CASSPNTEAFF

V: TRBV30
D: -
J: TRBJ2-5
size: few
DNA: TGTGCCTGCTTCGAGCAAGAGACCCAGTACTTC
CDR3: CACFEQETQYF

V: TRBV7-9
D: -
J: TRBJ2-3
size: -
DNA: TGTGCCAGCAGCTTGGGGGAAGCGCCTATTGGCCAGTATTTT
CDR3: CASSLGEAPIGQYF

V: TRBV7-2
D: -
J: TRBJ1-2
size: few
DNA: TGTGCCAGCAGCTTGATAAGGGACACGGCTCTTGGCTACACCTTC
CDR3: CASSLIRDTALGYTF

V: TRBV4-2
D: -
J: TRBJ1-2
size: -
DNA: TGTGCCAGCAGCCCTAGACAAGGCGGCTACACCTTC
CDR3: CASSPRQGGYTF

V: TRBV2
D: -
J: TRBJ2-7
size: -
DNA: TGTGCCAGCAGCGCGCAGTCCTACGAGCAGTACTTC
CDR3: CASSAQSYEQYF

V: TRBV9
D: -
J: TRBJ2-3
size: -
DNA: TGTGCCAGCAGCAAGGCCACAGGAGATACGCAGTATTTT
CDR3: CASSKATGDTQYF

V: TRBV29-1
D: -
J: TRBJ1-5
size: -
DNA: TGCAGCGTTGAAGATCTGGGGGGAGGGAGCAATCAGCCCCAGCATTTT
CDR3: CSVEDLGGGSNQPQHF

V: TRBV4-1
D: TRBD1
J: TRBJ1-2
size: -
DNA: TGCGCCAGCAGCCAAGAGTGGGACAGGGAAATCAGGGGGTATAACTATGGCTACACCTTC
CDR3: CASSQEWDREIRGYNYGYTF

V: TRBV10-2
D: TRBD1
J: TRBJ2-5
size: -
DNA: TGCGCCAGCAGTGCAGTACAGGGGGCGCGGGAGACCCAGTACTTC
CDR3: CASSAVQGARETQYF

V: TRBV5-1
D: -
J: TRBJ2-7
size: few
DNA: TGCGCCAGCAGCTTGGAGTCGGAGCAGTACTTC
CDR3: CASSLESEQYF

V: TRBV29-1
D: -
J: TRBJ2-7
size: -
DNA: TGCAGCGTTGGAGTAGCGGCAGCTAAGCAGTACTTC
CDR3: CSVGVAAAKQYF

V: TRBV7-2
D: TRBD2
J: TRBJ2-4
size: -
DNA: TGTGCCAGCAGCTCTCGACTAGCGGGGGCCATAGCCAAAAACATTCAGTACTTC
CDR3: CASSSRLAGAIAKNIQYF

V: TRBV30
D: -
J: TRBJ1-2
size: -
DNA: TGTGCCTCCCATGGGGGCTATGGCTACACCTTC
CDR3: CASHGGYGYTF

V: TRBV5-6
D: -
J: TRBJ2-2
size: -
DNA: TGTGCCAGCAGCTTGGCGGGGTTGGTATCCGACGGTGGCGGGGAGCTGTTTTTT
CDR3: CASSLAGLVSDGGGELFF

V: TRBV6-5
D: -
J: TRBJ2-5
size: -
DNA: TGTGCCAGCAGTTACGGGCGAGGAACAGGCGGAGAGACCCAGTACTTC
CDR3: CASSYGRGTGGETQYF

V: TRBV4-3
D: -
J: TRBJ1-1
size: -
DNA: TGCGCCAGCAGCCAGGGCTTTAACACTGAAGCTTTCTTT
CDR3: CASSQGFNTEAFF

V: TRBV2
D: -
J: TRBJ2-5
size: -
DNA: TGTGCCAGCCAACGGGCGGGCTCCCAAGAGACCCAGTACTTC
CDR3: CASQRAGSQETQYF

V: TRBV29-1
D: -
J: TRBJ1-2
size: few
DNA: TGCAGCGTTGAAGCCCCCCAGATCCTTGGCTACACCTTC
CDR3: CSVEAPQILGYTF

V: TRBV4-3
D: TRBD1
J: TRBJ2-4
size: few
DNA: TGCGCCAGCAGCAAGGGGGACAGGGGTATGGACATTCAGTACTTC
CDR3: CASSKGDRGMDIQYF

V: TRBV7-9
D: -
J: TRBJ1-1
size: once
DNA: TGTGCCAGCAGCTTTTCCCCTGGGCCCGAAGGAGCTTTCTTT
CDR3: CASSFSPGPEGAFF

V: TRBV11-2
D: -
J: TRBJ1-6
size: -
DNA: TGTGCCAGCAGCTTATTGAGCCAGGTGGGCTCACCCCTCCACTTT
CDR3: CASSLLSQVGSPLHF

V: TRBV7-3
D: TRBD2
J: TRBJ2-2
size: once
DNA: TGTGCCAGCACTAGCGGGAACACCGGGGAGCTGTTTTTT
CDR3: CASTSGNTGELFF

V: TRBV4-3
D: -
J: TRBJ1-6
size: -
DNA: TGCGCCAGCAGCCAGTTGGAAGGTTCACCCCTCCACTTT
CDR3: CASSQLEGSPLHF

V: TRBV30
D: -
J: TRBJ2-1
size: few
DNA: TGTGCCTGGAGTTTCCCGGGGGATGAGCAGTTCTTC
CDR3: CAWSFPGDEQFF

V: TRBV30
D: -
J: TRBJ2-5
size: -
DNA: TGTGCCTGGAGTGTATCTGGGGAGACCCAGTACTTC
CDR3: CAWSVSGETQYF

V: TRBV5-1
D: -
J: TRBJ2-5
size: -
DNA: TGCGCCAGCAGCCCCGGTCCCTCGGGAGACCAGTACTTC
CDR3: CASSPGPSGDQYF

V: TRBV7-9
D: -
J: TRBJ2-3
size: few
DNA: TGTGCCAGCAGCTTTCTTGGGGGAACCACAGATACGCAGTATTTT
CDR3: CASSFLGGTTDTQYF

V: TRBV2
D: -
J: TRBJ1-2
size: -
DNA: TGTGCCAGCAGTGAACTCCCCCTCGGCAGCTATGGCTACACCTTC
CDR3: CASSELPLGSYGYTF

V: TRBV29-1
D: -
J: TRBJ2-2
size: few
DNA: TGCAGCGTTGAATCAACCGGGGAGCTGTTTTTT
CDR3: CSVESTGELFF

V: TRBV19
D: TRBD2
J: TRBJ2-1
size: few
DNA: TGTGCCAGTAGTCCTCAGCGGGGGGGCCCCAATGAGCAGTTCTTC
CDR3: CASSPQRGGPNEQFF

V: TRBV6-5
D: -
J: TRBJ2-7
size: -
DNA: TGTGCCAGCAGCCGTGGACAGACGGGCACCTACGAGCAGTACTTC
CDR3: CASSRGQTGTYEQYF

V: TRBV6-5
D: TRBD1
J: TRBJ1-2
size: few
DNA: TGTGCCAGCAGTTACCGGGACAGCCACTATGGCTACACCTTC
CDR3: CASSYRDSHYGYTF

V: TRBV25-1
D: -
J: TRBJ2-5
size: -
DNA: TGTGCCAGCAGTCAAGGGGAGCACGGGACCCAGTACTTC
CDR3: CASSQGEHGTQYF

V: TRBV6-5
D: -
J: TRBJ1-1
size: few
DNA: TGTGCCAGCAGTTTGATGGGGAACACTGAAGCTTTCTTT
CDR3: CASSLMGNTEAFF

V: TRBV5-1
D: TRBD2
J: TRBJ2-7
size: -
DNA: TGCGCCAGCAGTGGCGGCGGCGGGGGAACCTACGAGCAGTACTTC
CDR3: CASSGGGGGTYEQYF

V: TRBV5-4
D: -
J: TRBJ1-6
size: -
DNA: TGTGCCAGCAGAAGCGGAGGGCCCACCTATAATTCACCCCTCCACTTT
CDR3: CASRSGGPTYNSPLHF

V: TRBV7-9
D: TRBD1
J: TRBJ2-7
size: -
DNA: TGTGCCAGCAGCATTGGACAGGACTACGAGCAGTACTTC
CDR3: CASSIGQDYEQYF

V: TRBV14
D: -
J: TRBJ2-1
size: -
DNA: TGTGCCAGCAGCCAAGACCGGGTAAATGGGCAGTTCTTC
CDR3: CASSQDRVNGQFF

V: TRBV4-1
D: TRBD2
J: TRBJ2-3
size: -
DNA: TGCGCCAGCAGCCAAGTAGGGCTAGCGGGAACTACGCAGTATTTT
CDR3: CASSQVGLAGTTQYF

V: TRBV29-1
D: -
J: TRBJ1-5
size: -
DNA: TGCAGCGTTGTGGGCGGGGGTGATCAGCCCCAGCATTTT
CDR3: CSVVGGGDQPQHF

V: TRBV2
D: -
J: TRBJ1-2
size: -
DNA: TGTGCCAGCCGGTACTTTAACTATGGCTACACCTTC
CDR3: CASRYFNYGYTF

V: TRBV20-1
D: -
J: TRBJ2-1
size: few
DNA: TGCAGTGCTAGTGACAATGAGCAGTTCTTC
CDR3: CSASDNEQFF

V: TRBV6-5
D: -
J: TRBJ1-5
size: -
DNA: TGTGCCAGCAGCCCAGGACCGACTAGCAATCAGCCCCAGCATTTT
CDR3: CASSPGPTSNQPQHF

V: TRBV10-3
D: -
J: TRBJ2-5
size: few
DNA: TGTGCCATCGGCCCAACAGCCATGGAGACCCAGTACTTC
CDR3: CAIGPTAMETQYF

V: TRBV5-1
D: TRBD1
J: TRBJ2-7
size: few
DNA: TGCGCCAGCAGCATAAATCAGGGACAGCTATACGAGCAGTACTTC
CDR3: CASSINQGQLYEQYF

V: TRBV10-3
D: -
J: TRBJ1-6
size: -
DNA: TGTGCCATCAGTGAGACGACAGGCAATAATTCACCCCTCCACTTT
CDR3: CAISETTGNNSPLHF

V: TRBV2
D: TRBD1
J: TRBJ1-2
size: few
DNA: TGTGCCAGCAGGCCTGACAGGGAAGGTGGCTACACCTTC
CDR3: CASRPDREGGYTF

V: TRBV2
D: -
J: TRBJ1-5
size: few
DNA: TGTGCCAGCATGGCAGGAGGCAATCAGCCCCAGCATTTT
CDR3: CASMAGGNQPQHF

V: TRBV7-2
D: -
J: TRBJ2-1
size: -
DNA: TGTGCCAGCAGCCAAGGGGGACTGCGATCCTACAATGAGCAGTTCTTC
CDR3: CASSQGGLRSYNEQFF

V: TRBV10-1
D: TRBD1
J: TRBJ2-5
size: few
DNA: TGCGCCAGCAGTGATCCGGGACAGGGTTTAGAGACCCAGTACTTC
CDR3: CASSDPGQGLETQYF

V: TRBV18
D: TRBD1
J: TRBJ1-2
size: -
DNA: TGTGCCAGCTCACCGGACAGGGCGGCCTATGGCTACACCTTC
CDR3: CASSPDRAAYGYTF

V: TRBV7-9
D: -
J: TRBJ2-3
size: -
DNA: TGTGCCAGCAGCTTAGACTTACTAGGCGCAGATACGCAGTATTTT
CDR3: CASSLDLLGADTQYF